This paragraph reports one T cell receptor beta chain. Its cognate antigen is unknown. Measured with immunoSEQ multiplex PCR; TCRdb has only the in-frame clones, and not every one. The table shows approximately 160,000 clones, with less than 95% occurring only once. The data belong to a study of cytomegalovirus exposure and HLA in healthy donors. Overall study results and limits: Reports indicated that the classifier achieved high specificity and sensitivity in diagnosing cytomegalovirus status. The majority of TCR sequences were rare, yet some public TCRs appeared in many donors. The authors enumerated some 160 TCR beta chains as linked to cytomegalovirus.

Germline CDR1 SGHRS, CDR2 YFSETQ. The CDR3 sequence is 13 residues long. V lost 3 bases, J lost 8 bases, and 7 bases stayed unmatched. Sequencing was carried out using PBMCs. The chain carries TRBV5-1 and TRBJ1-2; 7 bases agree with TRBD1. This receptor was identified in a woman aged 18-29 years in good health and CMV-seropositive. The CDR3 coding sequence is TGCGCCAGCAGCTCACAGGGGCATCTAGGCTACACCTTC. This codes for CASSSQGHLGYTF.